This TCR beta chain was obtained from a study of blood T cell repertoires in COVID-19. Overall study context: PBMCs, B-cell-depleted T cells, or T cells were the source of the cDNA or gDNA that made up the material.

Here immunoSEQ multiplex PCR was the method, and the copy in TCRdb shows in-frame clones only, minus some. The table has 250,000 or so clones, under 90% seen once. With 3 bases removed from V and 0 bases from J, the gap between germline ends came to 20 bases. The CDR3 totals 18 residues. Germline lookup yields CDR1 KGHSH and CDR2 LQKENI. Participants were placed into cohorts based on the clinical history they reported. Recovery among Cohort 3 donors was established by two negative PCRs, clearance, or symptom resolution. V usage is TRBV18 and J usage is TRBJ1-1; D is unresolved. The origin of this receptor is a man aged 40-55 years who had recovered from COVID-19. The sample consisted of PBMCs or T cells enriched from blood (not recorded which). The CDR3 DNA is TGTGCCAGCTCACCTACCAATGTCCCCGGGAGGGTGAACACTGAAGCTTTCTTT. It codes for CASSPTNVPGRVNTEAFF. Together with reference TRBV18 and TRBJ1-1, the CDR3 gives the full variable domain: NAGVMQNPRHLVRRRGQEARLRCSPMKGHSHVYWYRQLPEEGLKFMVYLQKENIIDESGMPKERFSAEFPKEGPSILRIQQVVRGDSAAYFCASSPTNVPGRVNTEAFFGQGTRLTVV.